Listed below are T cell receptor beta chains from one sample, sequenced in a study of T cell clonotyping in hematopoietic cell transplantation. Sequencing was performed with immunoSEQ multiplex PCR; in TCRdb, only in-frame clones are kept and a portion is missing. The data contain approximately 9,000 clones, 65% to 80% of them seen just once; the ten biggest clones take up roughly 33%. Specimen: peripheral blood mononuclear cells, collected before stem cell transplant. These receptors were taken from a man aged 55 to 70 with acute myeloid leukemia. Some clones in this sample may be carry-over from other donors' samples. The CDR3 runs from the conserved cysteine through the conserved F or W. The order of the fields is J gene, V gene, CDR3 protein.

TRBJ1-2 | TRBV4-1 | CASSLRENYGYTF
TRBJ2-1 | TRBV6-5 | CASSYSMTSGSNEQFF
TRBJ2-2 | TRBV20-1 | CSVGLTGELFF
TRBJ2-7 | TRBV2 | CASSEKLNSYEQYF
TRBJ1-1 | TRBV7-2 | CASTIQGLNTEAFF
TRBJ2-1 | TRBV6-1 | CASSEAGPVNEQFF
TRBJ1-2 | TRBV5-1 | CASSLVAPQGYTF
TRBJ2-5 | TRBV11-2 | CASSFAAQETQYF
TRBJ1-1 | TRBV5-4 | CASSGLLDTEAFF
TRBJ2-5 | TRBV2 | CASSGGRAAETQYF
TRBJ2-7 | TRBV6-6 | CASSSTTSGGPYEQYF
TRBJ2-2 | TRBV11-3 | CASSLGGATGELFF
TRBJ2-7 | TRBV5-1 | CASSLGGTYEQYF
TRBJ2-1 | TRBV5-6 | CASSFFDGRAGNEQFF
TRBJ1-5 | TRBV30 | CACTWDSVTNQPQHF
TRBJ1-2 | TRBV6-5 | CASTQGGEWMNGYTF
TRBJ1-1 | TRBV5-1 | CASSQTLNTEAFF
TRBJ1-1 | TRBV10-3 | CAITATGTGPTEAFF
TRBJ2-1 | TRBV11-3 | CASSPRLAGVTYNEQFF
TRBJ2-1 | TRBV6-5 | CASRYLDSSYNEQFF
TRBJ1-1 | TRBV18 | CASSPSGTAAAFF
TRBJ2-7 | TRBV2 | CASSEAVVDLYF
TRBJ1-5 | TRBV19 | CANPWRGSPYSNQPQHF
TRBJ2-5 | TRBV19 | CASSTSRLAGGETQYF
TRBJ2-1 | TRBV29-1 | CSVFGGTYNEQFF
TRBJ2-1 | TRBV11-1 | CATLDRGTEQFF
TRBJ1-2 | TRBV6-5 | CASSTPKQDGYTF
TRBJ1-5 | TRBV19 | CASSIRAENQPQHF
TRBJ2-4 | TRBV7-9 | CASSSLSGRGAAKNIQYF
TRBJ2-7 | TRBV19 | CASSPLAGVSEQYF
TRBJ1-2 | TRBV19 | CASRVRDAANYGYTF
TRBJ2-7 | TRBV7-2 | CASSLGAGGRSYEQYF
TRBJ1-1 | TRBV10-3 | CAIRVDRGEAFF
TRBJ2-3 | TRBV5-8 | CASNPTGGTDTQYF
TRBJ2-5 | TRBV7-9 | CASSPGGGETQYF
TRBJ1-1 | TRBV5-1 | CASSYQGNLNTEAFF
TRBJ2-1 | TRBV30 | CAWRDYNEQFF
TRBJ2-3 | TRBV23-1 | CASSQSGDRDTDTQYF
TRBJ1-5 | TRBV28 | CASSLLEGGQPQHF
TRBJ2-5 | TRBV5-6 | CASSLAATSGTQETQYF
TRBJ1-5 | TRBV11-2 | CASSLGGGQPQHF
TRBJ2-3 | TRBV9 | CASSGAGTGATDTQYF
TRBJ1-5 | TRBV2 | CASSELGGENQPQHF
TRBJ2-7 | TRBV6-1 | CASRRPGTEIYEQYF
TRBJ1-1 | TRBV30 | CAWSRDPLLTNTEAFF
TRBJ1-1 | TRBV11-2 | CASSLHRDTEAFF
TRBJ1-5 | TRBV30 | CACRDSSNQPQHF
TRBJ2-7 | TRBV2 | CASSVRLQGPHEQYF
TRBJ2-1 | TRBV5-1 | CASSVGLAGRSYNEQFF
TRBJ2-1 | TRBV7-3 | CASSRLTGGPRILGEQFF
TRBJ2-4 | TRBV6-1 | CASSEERLTKNIQYF
TRBJ2-7 | TRBV2 | CATSTASYEQYF
TRBJ1-2 | TRBV11-2 | CASRDSGTDYTF
TRBJ2-3 | TRBV4-2 | CASSQKWEGLAGGSNTQYF
TRBJ2-3 | TRBV29-1 | CSVEASGVTDTQYF